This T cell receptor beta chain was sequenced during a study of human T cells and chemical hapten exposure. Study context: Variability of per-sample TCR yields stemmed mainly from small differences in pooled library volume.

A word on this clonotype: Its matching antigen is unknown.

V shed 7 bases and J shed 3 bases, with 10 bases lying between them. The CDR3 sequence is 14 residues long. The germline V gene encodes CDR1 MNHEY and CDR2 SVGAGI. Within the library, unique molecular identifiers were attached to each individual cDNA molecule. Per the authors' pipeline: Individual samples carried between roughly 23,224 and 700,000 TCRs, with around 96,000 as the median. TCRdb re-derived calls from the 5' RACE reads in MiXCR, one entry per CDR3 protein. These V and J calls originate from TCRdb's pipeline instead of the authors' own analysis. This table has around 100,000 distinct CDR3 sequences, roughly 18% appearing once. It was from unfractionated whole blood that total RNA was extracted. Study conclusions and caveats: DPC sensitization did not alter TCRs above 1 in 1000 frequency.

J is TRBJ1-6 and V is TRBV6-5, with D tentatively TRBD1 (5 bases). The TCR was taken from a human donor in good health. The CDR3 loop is CASMTESYNSPLHF. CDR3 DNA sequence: TGTGCCAGCATGACAGAGAGCTATAATTCACCCCTCCACTTT.